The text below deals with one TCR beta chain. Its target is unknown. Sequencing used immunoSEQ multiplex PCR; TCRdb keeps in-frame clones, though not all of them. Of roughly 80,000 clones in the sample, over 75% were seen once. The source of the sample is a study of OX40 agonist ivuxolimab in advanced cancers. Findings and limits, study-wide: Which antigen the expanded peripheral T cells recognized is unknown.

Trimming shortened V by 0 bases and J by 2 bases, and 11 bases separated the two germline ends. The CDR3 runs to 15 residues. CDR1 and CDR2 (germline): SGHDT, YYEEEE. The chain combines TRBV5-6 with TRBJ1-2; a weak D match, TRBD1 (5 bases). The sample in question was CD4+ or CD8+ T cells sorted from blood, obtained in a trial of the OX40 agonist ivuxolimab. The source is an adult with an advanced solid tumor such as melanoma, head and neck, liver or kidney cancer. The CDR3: CASSLANPGNYGYTF. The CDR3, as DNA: TGTGCCAGCAGCTTGGCCAATCCAGGGAACTATGGCTACACCTTC.